The clone carrying this TCR beta chain occurred once. Antigen unknown. Just one base apart from a much larger clone, this may be a read error. These data belong to a study of T cells in Graves' hyperthyroidism and ophthalmopathy. Findings of the study overall: It was a median 6.5 months before onset that the model predicted ophthalmopathy. Stable hyperthyroidism was told apart from ophthalmopathy by a model built on 13 V-J features.

Amplified TCR beta CDR3 regions came from RNA transcripts. The primer set for the first-round RT-PCR of the TCR CDR3 was HTBI. Each CDR3 protein gets one entry after TCRdb re-called the multiplex PCR reads with MiXCR. Here the sample spans 45,000 to 55,000 distinct CDR3 sequences, approximately 58% being singletons. The CDR3 runs 16 residues. With 6 bases clipped from V and 5 bases from J, the junction kept 13 bases outside the gene matches. From germline, CDR1 is MDHEN and CDR2 SYDVKM. The TCR originated in a man between 18 and 29 years old with Graves' hyperthyroidism. Sample: peripheral blood or thyroid tissue (not recorded which). The V gene is TRBV28, the J gene TRBJ2-7, with 10 bases identical to TRBD1. CDR3 loop: CASRGTGAPSGDEQYF. In DNA form, the CDR3 reads TGTGCCAGCAGGGGGACAGGGGCCCCGTCTGGAGACGAGCAGTACTTC.